These 19 T cell receptor beta chains share one sample of origin, sequenced in a study of T cells in women clearing cervical HPV infection. Assay: immunoSEQ multiplex PCR; the TCRdb copy retains only in-frame clones and omits some. Its clone listing holds under 20,000 clones. Input material: blood buffy coat. The receptors were gathered from a woman between 18 and 69 years old with a cervical HPV16 infection that either progressed to CIN3+ or cleared (not recorded which).

As concerns this clone: From the germline J gene comes the end of the CDR3, since the read stops 3 residues before it. The chain has TRBV5-4 and TRBJ2-4; no clear D. This CDR3 spans 14 amino acids. Germline-derived CDR1 and CDR2 are SGHNT and YYREEE (reference sequence). Trimming removed 0 bases at V and 6 bases at J, with 10 bases between. CDR3 protein: CASSLDPLGNIQYF. The DNA read from the CDR3 is TGTGCCAGCAGCTTGGACCCGCTAGGAAACATT.

The CDR3 DNA, read in part, is TGCGCCAGCAGCCTCACAGGAAACAATGAG. Its protein is CASSLTGNNE. The complete CDR3 reads CASSLTGNNEQFF. The chain employs TRBV5-1 and TRBJ2-1, with a tentative D call TRBD1 (5 bases). The read terminates 3 residues before the CDR3 end, so the remaining end is supplied by the germline J gene. Trimming took off 4 bases at V and 5 bases at J, with 10 bases between the two ends. This CDR3 contains 13 residues. The germline gives CDR1 SGHRS, CDR2 YFSETQ.

A remark on this clone: Read sequence stops 3 residues before the CDR3 end, and the germline J gene provides the missing end. The V gene is TRBV2, the J gene TRBJ2-1; perhaps TRBD2 as D (5 bases). The germline V gene has CDR1 SNHLY and CDR2 FYNNEI. The CDR3 covers 15 residues. The V end was cut by 4 bases, the J end by 7 bases, with 17 bases between. The part of the CDR3 DNA that was read is TGTGCCAGCAGTGTTTTTGAGGGTCCGGGGAATGAG. Protein sequence: CASSVFEGPGNE. The whole CDR3 protein is CASSVFEGPGNEQFF. Full variable domain (rest looked up from reference TRBV2 and TRBJ2-1): EPEVTQTPSHQVTQMGQEVILRCVPISNHLYFYWYRQILGQKVEFLVSFYNNEISEKSEIFDDQFSVERPDGSNFTLKIRSTKLEDSAMYFCASSVFEGPGNEQFFGPGTRLTVL.

Notes on this clone: The CDR3 end falls 3 residues outside the read, so it is completed with the germline J gene. V and J are TRBV9 and TRBJ2-1; D is possibly TRBD2 (6 bases). V was pared by 3 bases and J by 9 bases, with 16 bases between. CDR1 is SGDLS and CDR2 is YYNGEE in the germline V gene. The CDR3 covers 14 residues. The sequenced CDR3 bases are TGTGCCAGCAGCGGGATAAGACTAGACGGTGAG. Its translation: CASSGIRLDGE. The complete CDR3 protein is CASSGIRLDGEQFF.

Comments on this clone: The observed sequence ends 3 residues before the CDR3 terminus, with the missing tail filled in from the germline J gene. The chain uses TRBV5-1 and TRBJ1-6; D ambiguous. CDR3 size: 14 residues. In germline, CDR1 is SGHRS, CDR2 YFSETQ. Trimming removed 0 bases at V and 6 bases at J, with 7 bases between. The CDR3 DNA, read in part, is TGCGCCAGCAGCTTGGGGCAGATTAATTCACCC. Its translation is CASSLGQINSP. The full CDR3 is CASSLGQINSPLHF.

The CDR3 DNA, read in part, is TGCAGTGCTAGCGGGGACTACCAAGAGACC. This encodes CSASGDYQET. The entire CDR3 protein is CSASGDYQETQYF. The chain combines TRBV20-1 with TRBJ2-5, with D perhaps TRBD2 (6 bases). Sequencing ends 3 residues short of the CDR3 end; the germline J gene provides the rest. The germline gives CDR1 DFQATT, CDR2 SNEGSKA (reference sequence). Trimming shortened V by 3 bases and J by 0 bases, and 8 bases separated the two germline ends. The CDR3 contains 13 residues.

A remark on this clone: The CDR3 end falls 3 residues outside the read, so it is completed with the germline J gene. The rearrangement joins TRBV2 to TRBJ2-3; D remains unclear. The CDR3 has 11 residues. Trimming removed 6 bases from V and 6 bases from J, with 7 bases in between. Germline loops: CDR1 SNHLY, CDR2 FYNNEI. The DNA read from the CDR3 is TGTGCCAGCAGGTACGCGGATACG. Its protein is CASRYADT. The CDR3 in its entirety is CASRYADTQYF.

In regard to this clone: Sequencing ends 3 residues short of the CDR3 end; the germline J gene provides the rest. The chain joins TRBV7-3 to TRBJ2-1, with 7 bases aligning to TRBD2. The CDR3 sequence is 16 residues long. V shed 2 bases and J 2 bases; nucleotides not matched to a gene: 6. From germline, CDR1 is SGHTA and CDR2 FQGTGA. The CDR3 DNA, read in part, is TGTGCCAGCAGCTTATCGGCGGGAGAACCCTACAATGAG. Translated, it gives CASSLSAGEPYNE. The full CDR3 protein is CASSLSAGEPYNEQFF.

The CDR3 is CSAGRGTGGFGEHSGELFF. Partial CDR3 DNA: TGCAGCGCTGGACGCGGGACAGGGGGGTTTGGGGAACACAGCGGGGAG. The chain combines TRBV29-1 with TRBJ2-2; 11 positions match TRBD1. Read data end 3 residues before the CDR3 end; the end is taken from the germline J gene. Trimming cost V 7 bases and J 7 bases; bases outside gene matches: 23. The CDR3 totals 19 residues. Germline V gene data show CDR1 as SQVTM and CDR2 as ANQGSEA.

Turning to this clone: With the read ending 3 residues before the CDR3 end, the germline J gene is used to fill in that end. This chain uses TRBV10-3 with TRBJ1-3; 7 bases map to TRBD1. This CDR3 is 18 amino acids long. Germline V gene lookup returns CDR1 ENHRY and CDR2 SYGVKD. V was clipped by 8 bases and J by 0 bases; unmatched bases: 16. The covered CDR3 bases are TGTGCCATCGGGCGGGACAGTCCTCTCCTAAACTCTGGAAACACC. Translating gives CAIGRDSPLLNSGNT. The whole CDR3 sequence reads CAIGRDSPLLNSGNTIYF.

Comment on this clone: The read comes to an end 3 residues before the CDR3 does, leaving the germline J gene to fill in the end. The rearrangement links TRBV2 to TRBJ1-2, with a weak D call TRBD1 (5 bases). Germline V gene lookup returns CDR1 SNHLY and CDR2 FYNNEI. V dropped 0 bases and J dropped 4 bases, with 9 bases sitting between them. The length of the CDR3 is 14 residues. This CDR3 reads CASSEATVTYGYTF. The part of the CDR3 DNA that was read is TGTGCCAGCAGTGAAGCGACAGTAACCTATGGC.

Comment on this clone: Read coverage stops 3 residues before the CDR3 terminus; the germline J gene supplies the remainder. V gene TRBV2 combines with J gene TRBJ1-2; TRBD1 is a possible D gene (6 bases). The germline V gene has CDR1 SNHLY and CDR2 FYNNEI. The CDR3 runs 15 residues. Trimming shortened V by 7 bases and J by 6 bases, and 21 bases separated the two germline ends. The part of the CDR3 DNA that was read is TGTGCCAGCATCCCCTCGGGTGCAGGGGCGGATGGC. It translates to CASIPSGAGADG. The CDR3, in full, reads CASIPSGAGADGYTF. The entire variable domain, with the rest obtained from reference TRBV2 and TRBJ1-2, is as follows: EPEVTQTPSHQVTQMGQEVILRCVPISNHLYFYWYRQILGQKVEFLVSFYNNEISEKSEIFDDQFSVERPDGSNFTLKIRSTKLEDSAMYFCASIPSGAGADGYTFGSGTRLTVV.

CDR3 bases read: TGCGCCAGCAGCTGGACAGGGGGGGGCGAG. It yields the protein CASSWTGGGE. The complete CDR3 reads CASSWTGGGEQYF. The chain has TRBV5-1 and TRBJ2-7; 10 bases are shared with TRBD1. The CDR3 goes on 3 residues after the read ends, and that part is filled in from the germline J gene. The CDR3 consists of 13 residues. After removal of 3 bases from V and 6 bases from J, the junction contained 3 bases not matched to a gene. Per germline, CDR1 SGHRS and CDR2 YFSETQ.

To note about this clone: The CDR3 end lies 3 residues beyond the end of the read and is filled in from the germline J gene. J is TRBJ2-6 and V is TRBV5-4; D remains unclear. V gave up 2 bases and J gave up 0 bases, with 6 bases separating them. This CDR3 spans 15 amino acids. Germline V gene data show CDR1 as SGHNT and CDR2 as YYREEE (reference sequence). The chain's CDR3 is CASSLSLSGANVLTF. CDR3 DNA (partial): TGTGCCAGCAGCTTAAGCCTCTCTGGGGCCAACGTC.

As concerns this clone: The CDR3 extends 3 residues past the end of the read, so its final part is completed from the germline J gene. The chain employs TRBV20-1 and TRBJ2-3; 13 bases are shared with TRBD2. V lost 7 bases to trimming and J lost 4 bases; unmatched junction nucleotides: 5. The CDR3 has 14 amino acids. The germline V gene encodes CDR1 DFQATT and CDR2 SNEGSKA (reference sequence). CDR3 region: CSGSTSGGADTQYF. The sequenced part of the CDR3 DNA is TGCAGTGGAAGCACTAGCGGGGGGGCAGATACG.

Remarks on this clone: The missing CDR3 end, 3 residues past where the read stops, is filled in from the germline J gene. The chain joins TRBV20-1 to TRBJ2-7; D is possibly TRBD1 (6 bases). Looked up from germline, CDR1 is DFQATT and CDR2 is SNEGSKA (reference sequence). The CDR3 sequence is 14 residues long. Trimming shortened V by 6 bases and J by 1 base, and 16 bases separated the two germline ends. The CDR3 DNA, read in part, is TGCAGTGCCGAGGGGCGTGGACAGTCCTACGAG. Translated: CSAEGRGQSYE. The entire CDR3 reads CSAEGRGQSYEQYF.

As concerns this clone: The observed sequence ends 3 residues before the CDR3 terminus, with the missing tail filled in from the germline J gene. The genes are TRBV7-3 and TRBJ1-1; no clear D gene. The V end was cut by 1 base, the J end by 0 bases, with 6 bases between. CDR1 is SGHTA and CDR2 is FQGTGA in the germline V gene. This CDR3 contains 14 residues. CDR3 bases read: TGTGCCAGCAGCTTAAAGGGTCTGAACACTGAA. Its translation: CASSLKGLNTE. The entire CDR3 is CASSLKGLNTEAFF.

As regards this clone: The sequenced fragment ends 3 residues before the CDR3 boundary, so the rest is inferred from the germline J gene. Within the sample, other DNA sequences also encode this same CDR3. The V gene is TRBV29-1, the J gene TRBJ2-7, with D perhaps matching TRBD2 (6 bases). CDR1 is SQVTM, CDR2 ANQGSEA, per germline. The CDR3 is 14 residues long. Trimming removed 0 bases at V and 0 bases at J, with 9 bases between. The CDR3 here is CSVEETRSSYEQYF. The CDR3 bases that were read are TGCAGCGTTGAAGAGACTAGAAGCTCCTACGAG.

Points on this clone: The CDR3 end is not reached by the read, which stops 3 residues before it; the germline J gene fills it in. The chain has TRBV20-1 and TRBJ1-4; TRBD1 matches 9 bases. Trimming cost V 2 bases and J 10 bases; bases outside gene matches: 17. Looked up from germline, CDR1 is DFQATT and CDR2 is SNEGSKA (reference sequence). CDR3 length equals 17 residues. CDR3 sequence reads: CSARSSWDRVNGGKLFF. The CDR3 DNA, read in part, is TGCAGTGCTAGATCCTCGTGGGACAGGGTGAATGGAGGAAAA.